The 7 T cell receptor beta chains below all came from one sample that was sequenced in a study of long-term antiretroviral therapy in people with HIV. The libraries were made with immunoSEQ v3.0 at survey level. The assay was immunoSEQ multiplex PCR, and TCRdb's table has in-frame clones only and misses some. The sample contains over 30,000 clones, 82% of which appear only once. The starting material was unsorted PBMCs, obtained 0.6 years after starting antiretroviral therapy. These receptors originate from a man younger than 35 with HIV.

By its share, this clone is medium-sized. The V and J genes are TRBV6-5 and TRBJ1-2; a weak D match, TRBD1 (5 bases). Germline V gene lookup returns CDR1 MNHEY and CDR2 SVGAGI. V lost 6 bases and J 8 bases, leaving 16 bases between the germline ends. This CDR3 is 13 amino acids long. The DNA of the CDR3 is TGTGCCAGCAGACTCCAGGGTCATGGGGGCTACACCTTC. Protein product: CASRLQGHGGYTF.

This clone came up a few times. The rearrangement joins TRBV9 to TRBJ1-2; D is undetermined. Trimming removed 0 bases from V and 4 bases from J, with 10 bases in between. Germline V gives CDR1 SGDLS, CDR2 YYNGEE. The CDR3 loop spans 14 amino acids. CDR3 coding DNA: TGTGCCAGCAGCGTAGAGGGAGGAGCCTATGGCTACACCTTC. Its translation is CASSVEGGAYGYTF. Based on the CDR3 plus reference TRBV9 and TRBJ1-2, the full variable domain is DSGVTQTPKHLITATGQRVTLRCSPRSGDLSVYWYQQSLDQGLQFLIQYYNGEERAKGNILERFSAQQFPDLHSELNLSSLELGDSALYFCASSVEGGAYGYTFGSGTRLTVV.

This sequence joins TRBV14 and TRBJ2-3; tentative D call: TRBD1 (6 bases). The V end lost 4 bases, the J end lost 4 bases, and 9 bases lay between the germline ends. Germline V gene data show CDR1 as SGHDN and CDR2 as FVKESK. The CDR3 contains 13 residues. This chain's CDR3 is CASSLTGSDTQYF. The CDR3 DNA reads as TGTGCCAGCAGCCTCACAGGGTCAGATACGCAGTATTTT.

The chain joins TRBV28 to TRBJ2-3, with 13 bases identical to TRBD2. Germline V gives CDR1 MDHEN, CDR2 SYDVKM. This CDR3 comprises 15 residues. Trimming at V came to 3 bases and at J to 5 bases, leaving 2 bases not matched to a gene. The CDR3 bases are TGTGCCAGCAGTTTTACTAGCGGGAGGGTAGATACGCAGTATTTT. This gives the protein CASSFTSGRVDTQYF.

The chain couples TRBV7-9 to TRBJ1-1, with D unresolved. The V end lost 2 bases, the J end lost 1 base, and 8 bases lay between the germline ends. The CDR3 totals 14 residues. Germline CDR1 is SEHNR and CDR2 is FQNEAQ (reference sequence). Here the CDR3 reads CASSLKTENTEAFF. The CDR3 nucleotides read TGTGCCAGCAGCTTAAAAACAGAGAACACTGAAGCTTTCTTT.

This clone showed up just once. The chain employs TRBV5-8 and TRBJ2-5, with a weak D call TRBD1 (5 bases). CDR1 and CDR2 from the germline V gene are SGHTS and YDEGEE. This CDR3 has 15 amino acids. V dropped 10 bases and J dropped 2 bases, with 21 bases sitting between them. The CDR3 DNA reads as TGTGCCCACCGAACGGTGGGGCAGATGCAAGAGACCCAGTACTTC. It translates to CAHRTVGQMQETQYF.

The V and J genes are TRBV28 and TRBJ1-2; D gene uncertain. The CDR3 spans 14 residues. Trimming removed 6 bases from V and 2 bases from J, with 13 bases in between. Germline assignment: CDR1 MDHEN and CDR2 SYDVKM. CDR3 bases: TGTGCCAGCAGGGTACAGAAGTTCAACTATGGCTACACCTTC. Residues: CASRVQKFNYGYTF.